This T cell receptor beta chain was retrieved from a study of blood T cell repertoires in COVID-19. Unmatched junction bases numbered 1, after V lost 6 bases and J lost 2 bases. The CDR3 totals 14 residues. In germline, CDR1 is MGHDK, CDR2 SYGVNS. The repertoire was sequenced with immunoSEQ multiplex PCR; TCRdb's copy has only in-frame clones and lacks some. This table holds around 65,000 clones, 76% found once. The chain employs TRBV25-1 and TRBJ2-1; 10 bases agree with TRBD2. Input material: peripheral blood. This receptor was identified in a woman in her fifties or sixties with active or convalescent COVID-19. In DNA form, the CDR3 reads TGTGCCAGCAGCGGACTAGCGGCCTACAATGAGCAGTTCTTC. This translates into CASSGLAAYNEQFF.